Presented here are 28 T cell receptor beta chains from one specimen sequenced in a study of blood T cell repertoires in COVID-19. Assay: immunoSEQ multiplex PCR; the TCRdb copy retains only in-frame clones and omits some. The table has approximately 100,000 clones, approximately 88% seen once. Sequences were obtained from peripheral blood. These receptors were obtained from a woman aged 55-70 years with acute or convalescent COVID-19.

This chain links TRBV19 with TRBJ1-2; 9 positions match TRBD1. The V and J ends lost 4 bases and 4 bases, in that order; junction bases with no gene match: 16. From germline, CDR1 is LNHDA and CDR2 SQIVND (reference sequence). There are 18 residues in the CDR3. CDR3 DNA sequence: TGTGCCAGTAGTACGGCCGGGACAGGGACCAACTTCGGCTATGGCTACACCTTC. Protein sequence: CASSTAGTGTNFGYGYTF. Variable domain in full (rest from reference TRBV19 and TRBJ1-2): DGGITQSPKYLFRKEGQNVTLSCEQNLNHDAMYWYRQDPGQGLRLIYYSQIVNDFQKGDIAEGYSVSREKKESFPLTVTSAQKNPTAFYLCASSTAGTGTNFGYGYTFGSGTRLTVV.

This chain connects TRBV29-1 to TRBJ1-1; D perhaps matches TRBD1 (5 bases). The CDR3 has 11 residues. V shed 7 bases and J shed 10 bases, with 16 bases lying between them. Per germline, CDR1 SQVTM and CDR2 ANQGSEA. The CDR3: CSAPEGDSAFF. The CDR3 nucleotides read TGCAGCGCCCCGGAAGGGGATTCAGCTTTCTTT.

The chain has TRBV19 and TRBJ1-1; D remains unclear. The CDR3 consists of 15 residues. V lost 5 bases to trimming and J lost 7 bases, with 20 bases between them. The V gene's germline CDR1 is LNHDA and CDR2 SQIVND (reference sequence). This CDR3 is CASSPVGPLGSEAFF. The CDR3 DNA reads as TGTGCCAGTAGTCCAGTGGGCCCGCTAGGGAGTGAAGCTTTCTTT.

The chain links TRBV19 to TRBJ1-5, with D possibly TRBD1 on 5 matching bases. There are 15 residues in the CDR3. Germline V gene sequence: CDR1 LNHDA, CDR2 SQIVND (reference sequence). V shed 7 bases and J shed 0 bases, with 13 bases lying between them. This CDR3 is CASNAGGNSNQPQHF. CDR3 DNA: TGTGCCAGTAATGCGGGGGGTAATAGCAATCAGCCCCAGCATTTT.

V and J are TRBV19 and TRBJ1-2; TRBD1 aligns across 7 bases. Trimming at V came to 6 bases and at J to 0 bases, leaving 7 bases not matched to a gene. The CDR3 covers 15 residues. Germline-derived CDR1 and CDR2 are LNHDA and SQIVND (reference sequence). CDR3 coding DNA: TGTGCCAGTAGGTCAACCGGGACAGCTAACTATGGCTACACCTTC. Encoded protein: CASRSTGTANYGYTF.

This rearrangement joins TRBV3-1 (or the pseudogene TRBV3-2) to TRBJ2-3; D is unresolved. Germline CDR1 and CDR2: LGHDT and YNNKEL (reference sequence). The CDR3 extends over 15 amino acids. The V and J ends lost 2 bases and 0 bases respectively, with 9 bases between them. CDR3 in amino acids: CASSQIFTSTDTQYF. Here the CDR3 DNA reads TGTGCCAGCAGCCAAATCTTCACTAGCACAGATACGCAGTATTTT.

The chain recombines TRBV7-3 with TRBJ2-1, with D tentatively TRBD1 (5 bases). The V end lost 5 bases, the J end lost 6 bases, and 14 bases lay between the germline ends. Germline V gives CDR1 SGHTA, CDR2 FQGTGA. The CDR3 extends over 14 amino acids. CDR3 nucleotide sequence: TGTGCCAGCAGCACGGCTGGGGCGAGCAATGAGCAGTTCTTC. Amino acid sequence: CASSTAGASNEQFF.

This clone was detected only once. The chain joins TRBV9 to TRBJ2-1; a possible D gene is TRBD2 (6 bases). The CDR3 has 17 residues. Trimming pared 4 bases from V and 0 bases from J, leaving 17 bases between. CDR1 SGDLS and CDR2 YYNGEE come from the germline V gene. CDR3 protein: CASSLRLGRGSYNEQFF. The CDR3 nucleotides are TGTGCCAGCAGCCTCAGACTAGGGCGAGGCTCCTACAATGAGCAGTTCTTC.

This clone has just one count. J is TRBJ2-3 and V is TRBV2; a weak D match, TRBD2 (6 bases). Deletions cut 2 bases from V and 0 bases from J, with 24 bases between. The CDR3 covers 20 residues. CDR1 and CDR2 (germline): SNHLY, FYNNEI. The CDR3 DNA is TGTGCCAGCAGTGAACCGTCCGGACGGGGGAGAGGGTTAAGCACAGATACGCAGTATTTT. It codes for CASSEPSGRGRGLSTDTQYF.

This sequence joins TRBV30 and TRBJ2-1; 9 nucleotides match TRBD2. The V gene's germline CDR1 is GTSNPN and CDR2 SVGIG (reference sequence). J lost 3 bases, V lost 1 base, and 4 bases had no gene match. The CDR3 is 15 residues long. The CDR3 coding sequence is TGTGCCTGGAGTGATGGGACTAGCTTCTACAATGAGCAGTTCTTC. It is translated as CAWSDGTSFYNEQFF.

The rearrangement joins TRBV10-3 to TRBJ2-3; weak D call: TRBD1 (5 bases). Germline V lookup: CDR1 ENHRY, CDR2 SYGVKD. V was clipped by 4 bases and J by 6 bases, with 11 bases between them. The CDR3 contains 13 residues. For the CDR3, the DNA is TGTGCCATCAGTGTCCAGGGCGATGATACGCAGTATTTT. Translated, it gives CAISVQGDDTQYF.

The J gene is TRBJ2-5, the V gene TRBV19; the match to TRBD2 covers 8 bases. V lost 1 base, J lost 3 bases, and 4 bases stayed unmatched. CDR3 size: 15 residues. From germline, CDR1 is LNHDA and CDR2 SQIVND (reference sequence). The CDR3 nucleotides are TGTGCCAGTAGTATAGGGGGACTAGATGAAGAGACCCAGTACTTC. Translation gives CASSIGGLDEETQYF.

The chain combines TRBV12-3 or TRBV12-4 with TRBJ1-2, with D uncertain. CDR3 size: 13 residues. V lost 5 bases to trimming and J lost 5 bases, with 12 bases between them. CDR3 bases: TGTGCCAGCAGTCAATCTCGGGAGTATGGCTACACCTTC. The encoded protein is CASSQSREYGYTF.

V is TRBV7-3 and J is TRBJ2-1; no clear D gene. Between the trimmed V and J ends, which lost 5 bases and 0 bases, there was a span of 11 bases. The CDR3 covers 15 residues. Germline V gives CDR1 SGHTA, CDR2 FQGTGA. For the CDR3, the DNA is TGTGCCAGCAGCCGAGAACGGAGCTCCTACAATGAGCAGTTCTTC. Translating gives CASSRERSSYNEQFF. Together with reference TRBV7-3 and TRBJ2-1, the CDR3 gives the full variable domain: GAGVSQTPSNKVTEKGKYVELRCDPISGHTALYWYRQSLGQGPEFLIYFQGTGAADDSGLPNDRFFAVRPEGSVSTLKIQRTERGDSAVYLCASSRERSSYNEQFFGPGTRLTVL.

The V and J genes are TRBV7-8 and TRBJ1-1; D ambiguous. Germline CDR1 reads SGHVS; CDR2 reads FQNEAQ. V was cut by 4 bases and J by 1 base, with 10 bases left in between. The CDR3 sequence is 14 residues long. The CDR3, as DNA: TGTGCCAGCAGCTCCAGGAATCCGAACACTGAAGCTTTCTTT. Protein product: CASSSRNPNTEAFF.

The gene calls are TRBV28 and TRBJ1-2, with 8 nucleotides matching TRBD1. This CDR3 spans 14 amino acids. Germline V gene lookup returns CDR1 MDHEN and CDR2 SYDVKM. The V segment lost 6 bases and the J segment 7 bases; nucleotides outside the gene matches: 10. Here the CDR3 DNA reads TGTGCCAGCAGACTGACAGGGGCGAGGGGTGGCTACACCTTC. This sequence encodes CASRLTGARGGYTF.

This rearrangement joins TRBV19 to TRBJ2-1; 7 bases fit TRBD2. CDR1 and CDR2 from the germline V gene are LNHDA and SQIVND (reference sequence). The length of the CDR3 is 15 residues. Germline trimming cut 3 bases from V and 2 bases from J; bases unmatched to any gene: 4. The CDR3 coding sequence is TGTGCCAGTAGTATCGCGAGCGGGGCCTACAATGAGCAGTTCTTC. Amino acid sequence: CASSIASGAYNEQFF.

The V call is TRBV28, the J call TRBJ1-5; no firm D call. Germline CDR1 MDHEN, CDR2 SYDVKM. Trimming removed 6 bases at V and 6 bases at J, with 3 bases between. The CDR3 length is 10 residues. The CDR3 spells CASRRQPQHF. As DNA, the CDR3 is TGTGCCAGCAGGCGTCAGCCCCAGCATTTT.

This rearrangement joins TRBV19 to TRBJ2-7; 11 bases agree with TRBD1. Germline V lookup: CDR1 LNHDA, CDR2 SQIVND (reference sequence). The length of the CDR3 is 14 residues. Trimming removed 5 bases from V and 6 bases from J; junction bases left unmatched: 6. CDR3 in amino acids: CASSPRDRGSEQYF. In nucleotides, the CDR3 is TGTGCCAGTAGTCCTCGGGACAGGGGGTCCGAGCAGTACTTC.

The chain recombines TRBV7-8 with TRBJ2-7, with TRBD2 as a possible D gene (5 bases). This CDR3 region has 15 residues. Germline V CDR1 and CDR2: SGHVS, FQNEAQ. Between the trimmed V and J ends, which lost 4 bases and 2 bases, there was a span of 15 bases. The CDR3 reads CASSSSGTAAYEQYF. The CDR3 bases are TGTGCCAGCAGCTCCAGCGGAACTGCTGCCTACGAGCAGTACTTC.

The genes are TRBV11-2 and TRBJ2-1; 8 nucleotides agree with TRBD2. The CDR3 extends over 18 amino acids. The V segment lost 4 bases and the J segment 1 base; nucleotides outside the gene matches: 12. CDR1 and CDR2 from the germline V gene are SGHAT and FQNNGV. CDR3 sequence (DNA): TGTGCCAGCAGCTACCCTATGAGCGGGAGAGGATCCTACAATGAGCAGTTCTTC. Protein: CASSYPMSGRGSYNEQFF. Full variable domain (missing parts from reference TRBV11-2 and TRBJ2-1): EAGVAQSPRYKIIEKRQSVAFWCNPISGHATLYWYQQILGQGPKLLIQFQNNGVVDDSQLPKDRFSAERLKGVDSTLKIQPAKLEDSAVYLCASSYPMSGRGSYNEQFFGPGTRLTVL.

V is TRBV6-1 and J is TRBJ1-2; tentatively, D is TRBD1 (5 bases). This CDR3 has 11 residues. The ends were cut back, 1 base at V and 8 bases at J, with 5 bases in the middle. CDR1 MNHNS and CDR2 SASEGT come from the germline V gene. The CDR3 DNA follows: TGTGCCAGCAGTGAAGAGGGGGGCTACACCTTC. Translation: CASSEEGGYTF.

This clone was detected only once. The V gene is TRBV27, the J gene TRBJ1-2; D might be TRBD1 (6 bases). Trimming took 8 bases from V and 5 from J, leaving 18 bases between them. The germline V gene has CDR1 MNHEY and CDR2 SMNVEV (reference sequence). The CDR3 extends over 14 amino acids. The CDR3 coding sequence is TGTGCCAGCGGAACGACCAGGGGAGGGTATGGCTACACCTTC. Amino acid sequence: CASGTTRGGYGYTF.

V and J are TRBV6-5 and TRBJ1-1, with D perhaps matching TRBD1 (6 bases). The CDR3 has 15 residues. Per germline, CDR1 MNHEY and CDR2 SVGAGI. V was trimmed by 2 bases and J by 3 bases, leaving 13 bases between them. The CDR3 here is CASSYRAGGHTEAFF. CDR3 sequence (DNA): TGTGCCAGCAGTTACAGGGCCGGGGGGCACACTGAAGCTTTCTTT.

The J gene is TRBJ1-3, the V gene TRBV3-1 (or the pseudogene TRBV3-2), with 7 bases fitting TRBD1. Germline V gene data show CDR1 as LGHDT and CDR2 as YNNKEL (reference sequence). Trimming took 1 base from V and 8 from J; bases not matched to a gene: 8. The CDR3 extends over 15 amino acids. This CDR3 reads CASSQGGTAGDTIYF. CDR3 bases: TGTGCCAGCAGCCAAGGCGGGACAGCCGGAGACACCATATATTTT.

The chain combines TRBV28 with TRBJ2-7, with a possible D match to TRBD2 (5 bases). V was clipped by 6 bases and J by 5 bases, with 17 bases between them. The length of the CDR3 is 14 residues. Germline CDR1 and CDR2: MDHEN and SYDVKM. The CDR3 region is CASRLFGRQHEQYF. The DNA of the CDR3 is TGTGCCAGCAGACTATTTGGGAGACAACACGAGCAGTACTTC.

This rearrangement joins TRBV5-4 to TRBJ2-7, with 14 nucleotides matching TRBD2. Germline-derived CDR1 and CDR2 are SGHNT and YYREEE (reference sequence). The CDR3 is 16 amino acids. Losses at the gene ends were 4 bases for V and 6 bases for J; bases not matched to a gene: 9. CDR3 sequence reads: CASSVVGLAGAAEQYF. The CDR3 region has the DNA TGTGCCAGCAGCGTTGTGGGACTAGCGGGAGCTGCCGAGCAGTACTTC.

This clone was counted a few times. The chain's CDR3 is CASSLDSPGGYEQYF. The CDR3, as DNA: TGTGCCAGCAGCCTGGACAGCCCGGGGGGATACGAGCAGTACTTC. This chain links TRBV3-1 (or the pseudogene TRBV3-2) with TRBJ2-7; perhaps TRBD2 as D (7 bases). The CDR3 is 15 residues long. Trimming pared 4 bases from V and 4 bases from J, leaving 17 bases between. Germline-derived CDR1 and CDR2 are LGHDT and YNNKEL (reference sequence).